One and the same sample provided the 6 T cell receptor beta chains below, sequenced in a study of T cell changes during pregnancy in multiple sclerosis. The assay was immunoSEQ multiplex PCR, and TCRdb's table has in-frame clones only and misses some. This table has 90,000 to 100,000 clones, 94% appearing once. The sample was peripheral blood, taken in the third trimester of pregnancy. The receptors stem from a female donor with multiple sclerosis, enrolled in a pregnancy study.

This clone was observed once. The chain combines TRBV30 with TRBJ2-7; 7 nucleotides agree with TRBD1. The germline gives CDR1 GTSNPN, CDR2 SVGIG (reference sequence). The trim removed 4 bases at V and 2 bases at J, leaving 5 bases unmatched. There are 13 residues in the CDR3. The CDR3 coding sequence is TGTGCCTGGACTGGACAGGTTACCTACGAGCAGTACTTC. Protein: CAWTGQVTYEQYF.

This clone appeared a single time. This chain links TRBV5-1 with TRBJ2-7; no clear D. CDR3 size: 14 residues. From germline, CDR1 is SGHRS and CDR2 YFSETQ. The V and J ends lost 2 bases and 5 bases respectively, with 14 bases between them. CDR3 sequence: CASSFETSQDEQYF. Here the CDR3 DNA reads TGCGCCAGCAGCTTTGAGACAAGTCAAGACGAGCAGTACTTC.

The gene calls are TRBV19 and TRBJ2-1; 8 positions agree with TRBD2. Germline loops: CDR1 LNHDA, CDR2 SQIVND (reference sequence). Losses at the gene ends were 3 bases for V and 8 bases for J; bases not matched to a gene: 9. This CDR3 comprises 15 residues. The chain's CDR3 is CASSIKAGEYHEQFF. The CDR3 coding sequence is TGTGCCAGTAGTATCAAAGCGGGAGAATACCATGAGCAGTTCTTC.

The chain combines TRBV11-2 with TRBJ2-1, with TRBD2 as a possible D gene (6 bases). Germline V gene data show CDR1 as SGHAT and CDR2 as FQNNGV. The CDR3 is made up of 13 amino acids. Between the trimmed V and J ends, which lost 1 base and 7 bases, there was a span of 8 bases. The CDR3 is CASSLGGGNEQFF. The DNA of the CDR3 is TGTGCCAGCAGCTTAGGTGGGGGGAATGAGCAGTTCTTC.

This sequence joins TRBV29-1 and TRBJ1-1; TRBD1 might be the D (6 bases). Deletions cut 3 bases from V and 0 bases from J, with 8 bases between. Germline CDR1 SQVTM, CDR2 ANQGSEA. The CDR3 is 13 residues long. Written as DNA, the CDR3 is TGCAGCGTTGATGGACAGATGAACACTGAAGCTTTCTTT. This gives the protein CSVDGQMNTEAFF.

The chain combines TRBV27 with TRBJ1-2; tentatively, D is TRBD1 (5 bases). Germline V gives CDR1 MNHEY, CDR2 SMNVEV (reference sequence). V was cut by 1 base and J by 6 bases, with 15 bases left in between. CDR3 length: 15 residues. CDR3 sequence reads: CASSLYTGSTDGYTF. The CDR3 DNA reads TGTGCCAGCAGTTTATATACAGGTAGTACTGATGGCTACACCTTC.